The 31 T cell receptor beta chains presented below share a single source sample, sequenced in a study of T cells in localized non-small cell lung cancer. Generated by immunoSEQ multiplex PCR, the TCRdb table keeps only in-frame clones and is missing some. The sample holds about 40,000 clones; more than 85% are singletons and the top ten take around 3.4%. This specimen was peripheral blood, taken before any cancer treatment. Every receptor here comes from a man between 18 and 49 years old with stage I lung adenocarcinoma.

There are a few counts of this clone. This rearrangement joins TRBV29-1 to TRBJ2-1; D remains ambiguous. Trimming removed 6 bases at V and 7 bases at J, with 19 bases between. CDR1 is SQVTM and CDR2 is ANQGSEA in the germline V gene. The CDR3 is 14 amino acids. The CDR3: CSVVGWVGTNEQFF. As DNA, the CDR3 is TGCAGCGTCGTGGGGTGGGTGGGTACGAATGAGCAGTTCTTC.

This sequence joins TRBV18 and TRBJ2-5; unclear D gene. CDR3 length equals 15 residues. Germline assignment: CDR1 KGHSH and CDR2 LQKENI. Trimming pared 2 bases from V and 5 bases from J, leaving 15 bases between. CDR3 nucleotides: TGTGCCAGCTCACCAGTTGGTTATAGAACGGAGACCCAGTACTTC. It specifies CASSPVGYRTETQYF. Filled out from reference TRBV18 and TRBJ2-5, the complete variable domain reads NAGVMQNPRHLVRRRGQEARLRCSPMKGHSHVYWYRQLPEEGLKFMVYLQKENIIDESGMPKERFSAEFPKEGPSILRIQQVVRGDSAAYFCASSPVGYRTETQYFGPGTRLLVL.

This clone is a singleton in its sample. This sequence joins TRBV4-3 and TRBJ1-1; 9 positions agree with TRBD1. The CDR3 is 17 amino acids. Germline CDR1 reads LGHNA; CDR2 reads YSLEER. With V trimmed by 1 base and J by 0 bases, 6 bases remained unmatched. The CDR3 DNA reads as TGCGCCAGCAGCCAAGGAATAGGGGACAGGGTGAACACTGAAGCTTTCTTT. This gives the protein CASSQGIGDRVNTEAFF.

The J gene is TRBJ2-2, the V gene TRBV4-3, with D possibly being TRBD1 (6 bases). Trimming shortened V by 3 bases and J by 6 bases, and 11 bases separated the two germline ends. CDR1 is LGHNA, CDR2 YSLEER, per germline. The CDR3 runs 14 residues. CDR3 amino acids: CASSHIQGSGELFF. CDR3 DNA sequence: TGCGCCAGCAGCCACATACAGGGTTCCGGGGAGCTGTTTTTT.

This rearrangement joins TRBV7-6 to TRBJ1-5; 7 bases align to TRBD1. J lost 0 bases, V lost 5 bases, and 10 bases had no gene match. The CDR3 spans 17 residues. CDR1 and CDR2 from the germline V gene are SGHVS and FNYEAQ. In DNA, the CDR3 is TGTGCCAGCAGCCCGGGACAGACGCTATATAGCAATCAGCCCCAGCATTTT. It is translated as CASSPGQTLYSNQPQHF.

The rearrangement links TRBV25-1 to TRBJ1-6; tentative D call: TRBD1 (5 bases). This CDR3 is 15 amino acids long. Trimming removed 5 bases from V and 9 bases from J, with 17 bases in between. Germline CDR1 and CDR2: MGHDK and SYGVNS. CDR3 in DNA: TGTGCCAGCAGTCTCGGGCAGGGTAGGAGTTCACCCCTCCACTTT. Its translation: CASSLGQGRSSPLHF.

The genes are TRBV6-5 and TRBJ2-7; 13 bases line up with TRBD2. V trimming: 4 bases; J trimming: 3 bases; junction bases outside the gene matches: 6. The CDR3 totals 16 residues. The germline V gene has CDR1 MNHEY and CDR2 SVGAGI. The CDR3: CASSWTSGGVIYEQYF. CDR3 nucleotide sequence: TGTGCCAGCAGTTGGACTAGCGGGGGCGTCATCTACGAGCAGTACTTC.

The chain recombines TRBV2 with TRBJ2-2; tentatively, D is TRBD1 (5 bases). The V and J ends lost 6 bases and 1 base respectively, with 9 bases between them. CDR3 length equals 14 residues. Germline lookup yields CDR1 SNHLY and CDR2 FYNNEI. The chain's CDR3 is CASSPDRNTGELFF. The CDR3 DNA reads TGTGCCAGCAGCCCAGACAGGAACACCGGGGAGCTGTTTTTT. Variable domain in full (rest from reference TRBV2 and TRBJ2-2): EPEVTQTPSHQVTQMGQEVILRCVPISNHLYFYWYRQILGQKVEFLVSFYNNEISEKSEIFDDQFSVERPDGSNFTLKIRSTKLEDSAMYFCASSPDRNTGELFFGEGSRLTVL.

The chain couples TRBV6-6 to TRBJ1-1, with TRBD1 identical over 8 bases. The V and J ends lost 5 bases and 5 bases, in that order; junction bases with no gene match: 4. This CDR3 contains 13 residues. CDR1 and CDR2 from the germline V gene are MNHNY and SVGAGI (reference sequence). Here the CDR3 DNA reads TGTGCCAGCAGTGTACAGGGGGGTACTGAAGCTTTCTTT. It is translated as CASSVQGGTEAFF.

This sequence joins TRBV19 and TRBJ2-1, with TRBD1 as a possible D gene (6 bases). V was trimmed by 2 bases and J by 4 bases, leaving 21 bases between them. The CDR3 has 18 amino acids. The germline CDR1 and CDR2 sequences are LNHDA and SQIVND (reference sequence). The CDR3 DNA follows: TGTGCCAGTAGTATATCAACGAGTGGACAGTCGGGTTACAATGAGCAGTTCTTC. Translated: CASSISTSGQSGYNEQFF.

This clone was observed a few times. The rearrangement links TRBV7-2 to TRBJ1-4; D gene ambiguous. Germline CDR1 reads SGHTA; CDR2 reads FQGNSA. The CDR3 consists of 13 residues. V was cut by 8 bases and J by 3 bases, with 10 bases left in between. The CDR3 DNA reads TGTGCCAGCTCGGTCGGGCCTAATGAAAAACTGTTTTTT. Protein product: CASSVGPNEKLFF.

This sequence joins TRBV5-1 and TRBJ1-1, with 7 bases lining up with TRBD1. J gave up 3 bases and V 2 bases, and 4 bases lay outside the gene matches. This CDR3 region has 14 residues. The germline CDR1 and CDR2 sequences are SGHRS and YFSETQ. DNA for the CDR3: TGCGCCAGCAGCTTAAGGGACAGATACACTGAAGCTTTCTTT. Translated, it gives CASSLRDRYTEAFF.

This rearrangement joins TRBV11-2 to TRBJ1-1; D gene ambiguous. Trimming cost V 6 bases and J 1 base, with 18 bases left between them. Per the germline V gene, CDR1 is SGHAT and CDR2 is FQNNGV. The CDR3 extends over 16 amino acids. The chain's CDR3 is CASSSSGLGANTEAFF. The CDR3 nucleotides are TGTGCCAGCAGTTCCTCGGGTCTGGGAGCGAACACTGAAGCTTTCTTT.

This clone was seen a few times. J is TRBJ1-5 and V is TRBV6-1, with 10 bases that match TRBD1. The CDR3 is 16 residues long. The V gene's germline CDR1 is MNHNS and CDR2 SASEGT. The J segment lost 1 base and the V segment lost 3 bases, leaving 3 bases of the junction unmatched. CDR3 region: CASSETGGWSNQPQHF. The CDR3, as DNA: TGTGCCAGCAGTGAGACAGGGGGCTGGAGCAATCAGCCCCAGCATTTT.

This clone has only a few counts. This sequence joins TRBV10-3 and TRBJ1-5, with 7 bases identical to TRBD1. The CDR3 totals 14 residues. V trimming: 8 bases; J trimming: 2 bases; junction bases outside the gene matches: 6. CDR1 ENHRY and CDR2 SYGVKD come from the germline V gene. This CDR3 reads CAIGTGVGNQPQHF. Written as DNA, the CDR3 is TGTGCCATCGGAACAGGGGTGGGCAATCAGCCCCAGCATTTT.

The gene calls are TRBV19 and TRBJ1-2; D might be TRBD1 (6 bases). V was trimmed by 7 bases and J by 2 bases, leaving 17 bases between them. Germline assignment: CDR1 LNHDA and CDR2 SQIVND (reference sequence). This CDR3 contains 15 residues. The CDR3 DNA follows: TGTGCCAGTACTCAAACAGGGTCTCGGAACTATGGCTACACCTTC. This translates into CASTQTGSRNYGYTF.

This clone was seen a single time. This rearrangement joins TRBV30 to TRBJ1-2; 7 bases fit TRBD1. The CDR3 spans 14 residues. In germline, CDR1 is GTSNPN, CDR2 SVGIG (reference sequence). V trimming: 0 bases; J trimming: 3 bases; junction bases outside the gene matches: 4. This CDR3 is CAWSVQGSDYGYTF. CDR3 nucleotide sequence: TGTGCCTGGAGTGTACAGGGGAGCGACTATGGCTACACCTTC.

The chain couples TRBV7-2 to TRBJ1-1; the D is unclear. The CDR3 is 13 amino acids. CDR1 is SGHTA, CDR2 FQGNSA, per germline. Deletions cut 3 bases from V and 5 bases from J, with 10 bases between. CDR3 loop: CASSFGASTEAFF. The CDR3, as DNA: TGTGCCAGCAGCTTTGGAGCTTCTACTGAAGCTTTCTTT. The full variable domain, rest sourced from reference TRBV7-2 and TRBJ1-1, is GAGVSQSPSNKVTEKGKDVELRCDPISGHTALYWYRQSLGQGLEFLIYFQGNSAPDKSGLPSDRFSAERTGGSVSTLTIQRTQQEDSAVYLCASSFGASTEAFFGQGTRLTVV.

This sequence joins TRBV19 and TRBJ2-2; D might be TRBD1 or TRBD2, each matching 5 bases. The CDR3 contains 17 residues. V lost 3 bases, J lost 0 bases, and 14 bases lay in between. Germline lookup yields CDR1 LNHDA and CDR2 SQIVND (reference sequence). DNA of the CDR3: TGTGCCAGTAGTATCATTAGGGACCAGGCGAACACCGGGGAGCTGTTTTTT. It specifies CASSIIRDQANTGELFF.

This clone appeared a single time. This CDR3 is CASSFYGVGETQYF. In DNA, the CDR3 is TGTGCCAGCAGCTTTTACGGGGTCGGAGAGACCCAGTACTTC. The V gene is TRBV7-6, the J gene TRBJ2-5, with a possible D match to TRBD2 (5 bases). V was shortened by 3 bases and J by 4 bases, with 12 bases between the two germline ends. CDR3 length: 14 residues. Germline V gene lookup returns CDR1 SGHVS and CDR2 FNYEAQ.

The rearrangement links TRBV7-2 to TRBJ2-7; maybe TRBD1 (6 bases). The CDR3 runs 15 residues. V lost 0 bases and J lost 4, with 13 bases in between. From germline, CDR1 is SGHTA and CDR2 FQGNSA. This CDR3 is CASSLARQGSYEQYF. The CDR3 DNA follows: TGTGCCAGCAGCTTAGCGAGGCAGGGGTCGTACGAGCAGTACTTC.

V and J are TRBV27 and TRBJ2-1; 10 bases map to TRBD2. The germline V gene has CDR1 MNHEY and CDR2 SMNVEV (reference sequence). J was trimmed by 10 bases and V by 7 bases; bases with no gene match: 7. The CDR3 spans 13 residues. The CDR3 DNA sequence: TGTGCCAGCAAAAGCGGGGGGGCCGACGAGCAGTTCTTC. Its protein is CASKSGGADEQFF.

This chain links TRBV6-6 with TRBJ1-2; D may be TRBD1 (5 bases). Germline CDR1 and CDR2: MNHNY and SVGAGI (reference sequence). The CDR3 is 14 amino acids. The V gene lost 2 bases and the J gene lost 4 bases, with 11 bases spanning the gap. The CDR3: CASSYPSRGYGYTF. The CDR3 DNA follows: TGTGCCAGCAGTTACCCCTCGAGGGGCTATGGCTACACCTTC.

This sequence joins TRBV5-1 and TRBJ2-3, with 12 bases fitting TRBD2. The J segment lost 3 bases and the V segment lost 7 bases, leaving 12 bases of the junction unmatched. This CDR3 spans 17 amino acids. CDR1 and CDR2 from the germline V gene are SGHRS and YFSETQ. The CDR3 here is CASSRLASGGATDTQYF. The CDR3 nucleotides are TGCGCCAGCTCACGGCTTGCTAGCGGGGGGGCAACAGATACGCAGTATTTT. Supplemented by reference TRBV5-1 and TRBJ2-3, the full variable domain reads KAGVTQTPRYLIKTRGQQVTLSCSPISGHRSVSWYQQTPGQGLQFLFEYFSETQRNKGNFPGRFSGRQFSNSRSEMNVSTLELGDSALYLCASSRLASGGATDTQYFGPGTRLTVL.

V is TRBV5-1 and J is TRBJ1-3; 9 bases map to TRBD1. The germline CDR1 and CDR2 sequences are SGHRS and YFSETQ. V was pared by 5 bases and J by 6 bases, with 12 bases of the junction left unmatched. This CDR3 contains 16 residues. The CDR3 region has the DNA TGCGCCAGCAGTTTACAGGGGGCGCGACACGAAAACACCATATATTTT. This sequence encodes CASSLQGARHENTIYF. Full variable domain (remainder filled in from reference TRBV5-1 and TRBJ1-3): KAGVTQTPRYLIKTRGQQVTLSCSPISGHRSVSWYQQTPGQGLQFLFEYFSETQRNKGNFPGRFSGRQFSNSRSEMNVSTLELGDSALYLCASSLQGARHENTIYFGEGSWLTVV.

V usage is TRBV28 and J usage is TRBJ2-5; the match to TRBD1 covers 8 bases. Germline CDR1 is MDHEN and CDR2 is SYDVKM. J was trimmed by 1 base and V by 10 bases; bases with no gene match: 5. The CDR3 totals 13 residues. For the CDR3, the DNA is TGTGCCACAGGGGGGACAGGCCAAGAGACCCAGTACTTC. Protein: CATGGTGQETQYF. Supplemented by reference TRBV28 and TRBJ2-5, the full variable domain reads DVKVTQSSRYLVKRTGEKVFLECVQDMDHENMFWYRQDPGLGLRLIYFSYDVKMKEKGDIPEGYSVSREKKERFSLILESASTNQTSMYLCATGGTGQETQYFGPGTRLLVL.

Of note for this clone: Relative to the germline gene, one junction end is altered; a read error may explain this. In nucleotides, the CDR3 is TGTGCCAGCTCCCCACAGGGGGCCGGAGTGAACACTGAAGCTTTCTTT. Translating gives CASSPQGAGVNTEAFF. This chain joins TRBV18 and TRBJ1-1; 9 bases align to TRBD1. Germline CDR1 and CDR2: KGHSH and LQKENI. CDR3 length: 16 residues.

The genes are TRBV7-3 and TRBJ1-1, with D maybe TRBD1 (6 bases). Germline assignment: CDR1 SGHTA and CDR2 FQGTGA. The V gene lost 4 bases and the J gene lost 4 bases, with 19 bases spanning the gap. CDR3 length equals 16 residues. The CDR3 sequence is CASSSSDTGFGTEAFF. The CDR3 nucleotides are TGTGCCAGCAGCTCATCGGACACAGGGTTCGGCACTGAAGCTTTCTTT.

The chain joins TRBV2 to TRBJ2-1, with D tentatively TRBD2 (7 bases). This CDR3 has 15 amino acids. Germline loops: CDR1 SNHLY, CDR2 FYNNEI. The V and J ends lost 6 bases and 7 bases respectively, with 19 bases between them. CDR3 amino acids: CASSWGGLLSNEQFF. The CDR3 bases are TGTGCCAGCAGCTGGGGGGGCCTGTTGTCGAATGAGCAGTTCTTC.

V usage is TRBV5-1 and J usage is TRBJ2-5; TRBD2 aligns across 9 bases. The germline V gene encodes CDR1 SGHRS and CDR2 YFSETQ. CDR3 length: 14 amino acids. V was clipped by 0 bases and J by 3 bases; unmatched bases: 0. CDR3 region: CASSLVAGEETQYF. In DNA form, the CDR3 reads TGCGCCAGCAGCTTGGTAGCGGGGGAAGAGACCCAGTACTTC.

CDR3 in amino acids: CAWSGGTGGFSGNTIYF. For the CDR3, the DNA is TGTGCCTGGAGTGGAGGGACAGGGGGCTTCTCTGGAAACACCATATATTTT. The V gene is TRBV30, the J gene TRBJ1-3, with 12 positions matching TRBD1. Trimming cost V 1 base and J 0 bases; bases outside gene matches: 4. The CDR3 is 17 residues long. Per germline, CDR1 GTSNPN and CDR2 SVGIG (reference sequence). The variable domain in full, with the rest retrieved from reference TRBV30 and TRBJ1-3, is SQTIHQWPATLVQPVGSPLSLECTVEGTSNPNLYWYRQAAGRGLQLLFYSVGIGQISSEVPQNLSASRPQDRQFILSSKKLLLSDSGFYLCAWSGGTGGFSGNTIYFGEGSWLTVV.